One sample yielded the 30 T cell receptor beta chains listed below, sequenced in a study of regulatory T cells in long-lasting Graves disease. Libraries of TCR beta came from iRepertoire HTBI primers plus Arm-PCR of CDR3 regions. TCRdb fed the multiplex PCR reads into MiXCR, producing one record per CDR3 protein. The sample yields 500,000 to 700,000 distinct CDR3 sequences, 25% to 35% seen once. Time point of the sample: persistent/refractory GD, antithyroid drugs over 5 years with positive TRAb. Following extraction of RNA from PBMCs, that RNA was used to make the TCR library. The sequences come from peripheral blood mononuclear cells (PBMCs), collected when the disease was refractory, from a patient treated with antithyroid drugs. These receptor sequences come from a female donor with Graves disease.

This clonotype was picked up a small number of times. The gene calls are TRBV11-2 and TRBJ2-7; no clear D gene. Germline CDR1 is SGHAT and CDR2 is FQNNGV. Between the trimmed V and J ends, which lost 1 base and 0 bases, there was a span of 7 bases. The CDR3 covers 14 residues. The CDR3 spells CASSLAQHSYEQYF. CDR3 sequence (DNA): TGTGCCAGCAGCTTAGCGCAACACTCCTACGAGCAGTACTTC. Together with reference TRBV11-2 and TRBJ2-7, the CDR3 gives the full variable domain: EAGVAQSPRYKIIEKRQSVAFWCNPISGHATLYWYQQILGQGPKLLIQFQNNGVVDDSQLPKDRFSAERLKGVDSTLKIQPAKLEDSAVYLCASSLAQHSYEQYFGPGTRLTVT.

This clonotype was seen only a few times. The chain couples TRBV7-9 to TRBJ1-3; maybe TRBD1 (5 bases). CDR3 length: 17 residues. CDR1 and CDR2 (germline): SEHNR, FQNEAQ (reference sequence). Trimming cost V 5 bases and J 0 bases, with 17 bases left between them. The CDR3: CASSPTSGTPSGNTIYF. The CDR3, as DNA: TGTGCCAGCAGCCCTACGTCGGGGACCCCCTCTGGAAACACCATATATTTT.

This CDR3 is CASYRKGLADYYEQYF. In DNA, the CDR3 is TGTGCCAGCTATCGAAAGGGACTAGCGGATTACTACGAGCAGTACTTC. The chain links TRBV28 to TRBJ2-7, with TRBD2 matching over 11 bases. With V trimmed by 8 bases and J by 3 bases, 12 bases remained unmatched. The CDR3 extends over 16 amino acids. Germline-derived CDR1 and CDR2 are MDHEN and SYDVKM.

As for this clonotype: One end of the junction fails to match germline, which may point to a read error. The V and J genes are TRBV2 and TRBJ2-7; D gene ambiguous. This CDR3 has 11 amino acids. Germline assignment: CDR1 SNHLY and CDR2 FYNNEI. The CDR3 coding sequence is TGTACCAGCAGTAATATCTACGAGCAGTACTTC. Its translation: CTSSNIYEQYF.

This clonotype occurred many times. The CDR3 reads CASSEKLRTGTNYGYTF. DNA for the CDR3: TGTGCCAGCAGTGAAAAGCTTAGGACAGGGACTAACTATGGCTACACCTTC. The rearrangement uses TRBV2 and TRBJ1-2, with 8 nucleotides matching TRBD1. The trim removed 2 bases at V and 0 bases at J, leaving 8 bases unmatched. The V gene's germline CDR1 is SNHLY and CDR2 FYNNEI. The CDR3 runs 17 residues.

This clonotype was picked up many times. The V gene is TRBV6-5, the J gene TRBJ1-1, with D possibly being TRBD1 (5 bases). Looked up from germline, CDR1 is MNHEY and CDR2 is SVGAGI. The ends were cut back, 2 bases at V and 0 bases at J, with 19 bases in the middle. The CDR3 covers 18 residues. The CDR3 DNA sequence: TGTGCCAGCAGTTACACCCAAGCCTCGGGACTGCTGAACACTGAAGCTTTCTTT. It codes for CASSYTQASGLLNTEAFF.

The rearrangement uses TRBV3-1 and TRBJ1-6; possibly TRBD1 for D (5 bases). The CDR3 loop spans 16 amino acids. Germline loops: CDR1 LGHDT, CDR2 YNNKEL (reference sequence). Trimming took off 5 bases at V and 7 bases at J, with 18 bases between the two ends. Here the CDR3 reads CASSRSLWGGNSPLHF. CDR3 DNA sequence: TGTGCCAGCAGCAGGAGCTTGTGGGGCGGGAATTCACCCCTCCACTTT. The variable domain in full, completed from reference TRBV3-1 and TRBJ1-6, reads DTAVSQTPKYLVTQMGNDKSIKCEQNLGHDTMYWYKQDSKKFLKIMFSYNNKELIINETVPNRFSPKSPDKAHLNLHINSLELGDSAVYFCASSRSLWGGNSPLHFGNGTRLTVT.

This clonotype was seen only a few times. V is TRBV27 and J is TRBJ2-4; D gene ambiguous. V was cut by 5 bases and J by 3 bases, with 11 bases left in between. Germline CDR1 MNHEY, CDR2 SMNVEV (reference sequence). The CDR3 is 14 residues long. The CDR3 protein is CASSPHIDKNIQYF. CDR3 sequence (DNA): TGTGCCAGCAGTCCACACATAGACAAAAACATTCAGTACTTC.

The chain has TRBV7-9 and TRBJ1-4; D uncertain. Trimming took off 5 bases at V and 5 bases at J, with 18 bases between the two ends. The CDR3 totals 16 residues. CDR1 and CDR2 from the germline V gene are SEHNR and FQNEAQ (reference sequence). This chain's CDR3 is CASSHPSAEVNEKLFF. Written as DNA, the CDR3 is TGTGCCAGCAGCCACCCATCGGCTGAAGTCAATGAAAAACTGTTTTTT.

In this sample, this clonotype turned up once. Since a much larger clone is just one base distant, this may be a read error. V and J are TRBV28 and TRBJ1-5, with D unresolved. Per the germline V gene, CDR1 is MDHEN and CDR2 is SYDVKM. V was clipped by 4 bases and J by 3 bases, with 19 bases between them. The CDR3 is made up of 17 amino acids. As DNA, the CDR3 is TGTGCCAGCAGTTCCCAAGAGGGTTCGGGGTACAATCAGCCCCAGCATTTT. Its protein product is CASSSQEGSGYNQPQHF.

The chain recombines TRBV19 with TRBJ2-1; 9 bases align to TRBD2. Trimming took 6 bases from V and 10 from J; bases not matched to a gene: 10. CDR3 length: 14 amino acids. Germline V CDR1 and CDR2: LNHDA, SQIVND (reference sequence). The CDR3 DNA is TGTGCCAGTAGCCTCCTGGGACTAGCAGGGGAGCAGTTCTTC. It yields the protein CASSLLGLAGEQFF. Full variable domain (outside the CDR3, taken from reference TRBV19 and TRBJ2-1): DGGITQSPKYLFRKEGQNVTLSCEQNLNHDAMYWYRQDPGQGLRLIYYSQIVNDFQKGDIAEGYSVSREKKESFPLTVTSAQKNPTAFYLCASSLLGLAGEQFFGPGTRLTVL.

The chain uses TRBV28 and TRBJ1-5, with D perhaps TRBD1 (6 bases). The CDR3 is 14 amino acids. Germline-derived CDR1 and CDR2 are MDHEN and SYDVKM. V lost 8 bases to trimming and J lost 1 base, with 12 bases between them. CDR3 residues: CASEGHPSNQPQHF. CDR3 bases: TGTGCCAGCGAGGGACACCCGAGCAATCAGCCCCAGCATTTT.

The rearrangement uses TRBV9 and TRBJ1-1; D gene ambiguous. Germline loops: CDR1 SGDLS, CDR2 YYNGEE. This CDR3 has 17 amino acids. Deletions cut 0 bases from V and 0 bases from J, with 15 bases between. Here the CDR3 DNA reads TGTGCCAGCAGCGTAGGAGACTTGCGTGTCATGAACACTGAAGCTTTCTTT. This translates into CASSVGDLRVMNTEAFF.

A word on this clonotype: A much larger clone sits a single nucleotide away, making a read error possible. J is TRBJ2-5 and V is TRBV6-2 or TRBV6-3; TRBD2 matches at 8 bases. This CDR3 spans 18 amino acids. With V trimmed by 6 bases and J by 10 bases, 25 bases remained unmatched. Germline CDR1 MNHEY, CDR2 SVGEGT. The CDR3 DNA reads as TGTGCCAGCAGCAACGGAACCCCCGGGAGGGCCCTCCCGGAGGTCCAGTACTTC. This translates into CASSNGTPGRALPEVQYF.

At least ten counts were recorded for this clonotype. The chain couples TRBV6-1 to TRBJ2-2; 8 bases match TRBD2. With 6 bases clipped from V and 7 bases from J, the junction kept 4 bases outside the gene matches. Germline values: CDR1 MNHNS, CDR2 SASEGT. This CDR3 is 13 amino acids long. The CDR3 nucleotides read TGTGCCAGCAGCGGGGGGGCGTACGGGGAGCTGTTTTTT. It is translated as CASSGGAYGELFF.

This clonotype was counted between two and nine times. This chain links TRBV6-5 with TRBJ1-4, with TRBD1 as a possible D gene (6 bases). The V end lost 0 bases, the J end lost 8 bases, and 13 bases lay between the germline ends. This CDR3 is 15 amino acids long. Germline V lookup: CDR1 MNHEY, CDR2 SVGAGI. This CDR3 is CASSYSIPRGEKLFF. As DNA, the CDR3 is TGTGCCAGCAGTTACTCGATCCCCAGGGGCGAAAAACTGTTTTTT.

Ten or more counts support this clonotype. This chain joins TRBV2 and TRBJ1-4, with D possibly being TRBD1 (6 bases). V was trimmed by 5 bases and J by 0 bases, leaving 7 bases between them. The CDR3 loop spans 14 amino acids. CDR1 and CDR2 (germline): SNHLY, FYNNEI. Here the CDR3 DNA reads TGTGCCAGCAGTAGACAGGCAACTAATGAAAAACTGTTTTTT. Its protein is CASSRQATNEKLFF.

This chain links TRBV19 with TRBJ1-1; perhaps TRBD1 as D (6 bases). CDR1 LNHDA and CDR2 SQIVND come from the germline V gene (reference sequence). This CDR3 has 14 amino acids. V was pared by 9 bases and J by 3 bases, with 17 bases between. CDR3 residues: CASSLRGGHTEAFF. CDR3 bases: TGTGCCAGCAGCCTCAGGGGCGGGCACACTGAAGCTTTCTTT.

This clonotype was seen a handful of times. This chain joins TRBV15 and TRBJ1-5, with D perhaps TRBD1 (5 bases). CDR3 length: 17 residues. V shed 4 bases and J shed 0 bases, with 16 bases lying between them. Per the germline V gene, CDR1 is LNHNV and CDR2 is YYDKDF (reference sequence). The CDR3 DNA is TGTGCCACCAGCAAGACAGTCATACATACTAGCAATCAGCCCCAGCATTTT. Residues: CATSKTVIHTSNQPQHF.

This clonotype was picked up a small number of times. As the CDR3 is not closed by the conserved phenylalanine or tryptophan, this likely results from a read error. It is unclear where the CDR3 begins or ends on the DNA, so no DNA is shown, and the CDR3 is as TCRdb lists it. This sequence joins TRBV20-1 and TRBJ1-1. The CDR3 is 14 amino acids long, termini counted. The germline V gene has CDR1 DFQATT and CDR2 SNEGSKA (reference sequence). CDR3 amino acids: CSANTPGRVVGLVL.

This clonotype was seen repeatedly, ten times or more. The chain links TRBV12-3 or TRBV12-4 to TRBJ2-7, with 9 nucleotides matching TRBD2. This CDR3 comprises 15 residues. V was pared by 0 bases and J by 4 bases, with 4 bases of the junction left unmatched. In DNA form, the CDR3 reads TGTGCCAGCAGTTTAGCGCTAGCGGGAAGGTACGAGCAGTACTTC. Encoded protein: CASSLALAGRYEQYF.

The rearrangement joins TRBV28 to TRBJ1-2; maybe TRBD1 (6 bases). Deletions cut 6 bases from V and 3 bases from J, with 17 bases between. The length of the CDR3 is 15 residues. CDR1 is MDHEN and CDR2 is SYDVKM in the germline V gene. The CDR3 DNA follows: TGTGCCAGCAGGCCGGGACAAGCAGCTGACTATGGCTACACCTTC. This encodes CASRPGQAADYGYTF.

The rearrangement joins TRBV27 to TRBJ1-6; no reliable D call. Germline values: CDR1 MNHEY, CDR2 SMNVEV (reference sequence). Trimming stripped 3 bases from V and 7 bases from J, with 7 bases between. The CDR3 is 13 residues long. This CDR3 reads CASSFTVNSPLHF. CDR3 bases: TGTGCCAGCAGTTTCACAGTAAATTCACCCCTCCACTTT.

The chain links TRBV6-1 to TRBJ2-7; 10 bases are a match to TRBD2. V lost 7 bases and J lost 4; bases outside the gene matches: 7. The CDR3 is 14 residues long. CDR1 is MNHNS and CDR2 is SASEGT in the germline V gene. DNA of the CDR3: TGTGCCAGCAAGACTAGCGGGCTGACTTACGAGCAGTACTTC. Translating gives CASKTSGLTYEQYF.

The V and J genes are TRBV28 and TRBJ1-4; 8 nucleotides line up with TRBD1. With V trimmed by 4 bases and J by 8 bases, 12 bases remained unmatched. Per the germline V gene, CDR1 is MDHEN and CDR2 is SYDVKM. The CDR3 contains 16 residues. Here the CDR3 reads CASSSPSGGANEKLFF. DNA of the CDR3: TGTGCCAGCAGTTCCCCGTCAGGGGGCGCAAACGAAAAACTGTTTTTT.

This clonotype has a handful of counts. V gene TRBV6-1 combines with J gene TRBJ1-2; D is undetermined. This CDR3 comprises 14 residues. Germline assignment: CDR1 MNHNS and CDR2 SASEGT. V was pared by 6 bases and J by 2 bases, with 13 bases between. Here the CDR3 reads CASRPTDLNYGYTF. The CDR3 nucleotides read TGTGCCAGCAGGCCCACTGATCTGAACTATGGCTACACCTTC.

The chain couples TRBV18 to TRBJ1-1; D is undetermined. In germline, CDR1 is KGHSH, CDR2 LQKENI. Trimming removed 4 bases at V and 7 bases at J, with 10 bases between. The CDR3 consists of 12 residues. CDR3 sequence reads: CASSRTDDEAFF. CDR3 nucleotides: TGTGCCAGCTCACGGACGGACGATGAAGCTTTCTTT.

The chain's CDR3 is CSVEGFEGATGRAANTEAFF. CDR3 DNA sequence: TGCAGCGTTGAAGGTTTCGAAGGGGCAACAGGGCGGGCTGCGAACACTGAAGCTTTCTTT. This chain links TRBV29-1 with TRBJ1-1, with D maybe TRBD1 (6 bases). Germline assignment: CDR1 SQVTM and CDR2 ANQGSEA. Trimming removed 1 base at V and 1 base at J, with 28 bases between. CDR3 size: 20 residues.

This clonotype has ten or more counts. The rearrangement joins TRBV6-9 to TRBJ1-1, with a possible D match to TRBD1 (5 bases). This CDR3 region has 13 residues. The germline V and J ends were trimmed by 4 bases and 3 bases, with 9 bases remaining between them. CDR1 and CDR2 (germline): MNHGY, SVAAGI. CDR3 nucleotides: TGTGCCAGCAGTTCGGGACGGTACACTGAAGCTTTCTTT. Translation: CASSSGRYTEAFF.

The rearrangement links TRBV20-1 to TRBJ1-6; possible D gene TRBD1, 6 bases. Germline V CDR1 and CDR2: DFQATT, SNEGSKA (reference sequence). There are 14 residues in the CDR3. Trimming stripped 5 bases from V and 14 bases from J, with 22 bases between. CDR3: CSAFSRQAPRALHF. CDR3 coding DNA: TGCAGTGCTTTTTCTCGACAGGCCCCTAGAGCCCTCCACTTT.